What follows are 27 T cell receptor beta chains derived from one specimen sequenced in a study of cytomegalovirus exposure and HLA in healthy donors. The PCR had 60 Vbeta and 13 Jbeta primers. The method was immunoSEQ multiplex PCR; TCRdb's version includes in-frame clones alone and lacks a portion of them. The sample records 99,000 or so clones, under 85% being singletons. Sequenced: PBMCs. These receptors all come from a man aged 25-45 years in good health and CMV-seronegative.

The genes are TRBV5-4 and TRBJ2-6; 8 bases line up with TRBD1. The CDR3 length is 17 residues. Germline V gives CDR1 SGHNT, CDR2 YYREEE (reference sequence). J was trimmed by 0 bases and V by 5 bases; bases with no gene match: 7. The CDR3 nucleotides are TGTGCCAGCAGGCCGGGACAGGACAGCTCTGGGGCCAACGTCCTGACTTTC. It specifies CASRPGQDSSGANVLTF.

This sequence joins TRBV4-2 and TRBJ2-1; TRBD2 agrees at 7 bases. J was trimmed by 7 bases and V by 4 bases; bases with no gene match: 10. CDR1 is LGHNA, CDR2 YNFKEQ, per germline. The CDR3 runs 15 residues. This CDR3 reads CASSPPRAGVNEQFF. The DNA of the CDR3 is TGTGCCAGCAGCCCACCGCGGGCGGGAGTTAATGAGCAGTTCTTC.

About this clone itself: At one end the junction does not follow the germline gene, possibly because of a read error. The gene calls are TRBV7-9 and TRBJ1-2, with D possibly TRBD1 on 5 matching bases. Germline CDR1 SEHNR, CDR2 FQNEAQ (reference sequence). The CDR3 loop spans 12 amino acids. CDR3 residues: CSSTEVPGDYTF. The CDR3 DNA is TGTTCCAGCACCGAGGTCCCGGGGGACTACACCTTC.

This clone was recorded a few times. The chain has TRBV14 and TRBJ2-1; 12 bases agree with TRBD2. Germline V gene sequence: CDR1 SGHDN, CDR2 FVKESK. J was trimmed by 4 bases and V by 4 bases; bases with no gene match: 2. CDR3 length equals 15 residues. The CDR3 bases are TGTGCCAGCAGCCTGACTAGCGGGGGTTACAATGAGCAGTTCTTC. Translated: CASSLTSGGYNEQFF.

This chain connects TRBV5-8 to TRBJ1-1; D gene unclear. Germline V CDR1 and CDR2: SGHTS, YDEGEE. The CDR3 is made up of 18 amino acids. Trimming removed 0 bases from V and 2 bases from J, with 20 bases in between. The CDR3 region has the DNA TGTGCCAGCAGCTTGGCCATTTCGGCGTTGACTAAAAACACTGAAGCTTTCTTT. Its translation is CASSLAISALTKNTEAFF.

J is TRBJ1-4 and V is TRBV14, with D possibly matching TRBD1 (5 bases). Germline CDR1 SGHDN, CDR2 FVKESK. V was pared by 4 bases and J by 8 bases, with 17 bases between. CDR3 length: 15 amino acids. The CDR3 bases are TGTGCCAGCAGCCGTGGGGTGTGGAGGGACGAAAAACTGTTTTTT. Translated, it gives CASSRGVWRDEKLFF.

This chain joins TRBV6-5 and TRBJ1-5; the D gene is possibly TRBD1 (6 bases). Germline V lookup: CDR1 MNHEY, CDR2 SVGAGI. V was pared by 5 bases and J by 7 bases, with 15 bases between. The CDR3 runs to 14 residues. The CDR3 coding sequence is TGTGCCAGCAGTGGGGGCCTGGGGGGGCAGCCCCAGCATTTT. This encodes CASSGGLGGQPQHF.

J is TRBJ2-7 and V is TRBV28; 14 nucleotides align to TRBD2. CDR1 MDHEN and CDR2 SYDVKM come from the germline V gene. The CDR3 loop spans 17 amino acids. Unmatched junction bases numbered 5, after V lost 3 bases and J lost 1 base. As DNA, the CDR3 is TGTGCCAGCAGTTTTCTCGGACTAGCGGGAGGTTCCTACGAGCAGTACTTC. This sequence encodes CASSFLGLAGGSYEQYF.

The CDR3 region has the DNA TGTGCCAGCAGCTTGGGTCCGTCGCCAGGATCACCCCTCCACTTT. It specifies CASSLGPSPGSPLHF. The chain uses TRBV5-4 and TRBJ1-6; D gene unclear. V lost 0 bases and J lost 10, with 14 bases in between. From germline, CDR1 is SGHNT and CDR2 YYREEE (reference sequence). This CDR3 comprises 15 residues. Looking up the rest from reference TRBV5-4 and TRBJ1-6 gives the full variable domain: ETGVTQSPTHLIKTRGQQVTLRCSSQSGHNTVSWYQQALGQGPQFIFQYYREEENGRGNFPPRFSGLQFPNYSSELNVNALELDDSALYLCASSLGPSPGSPLHFGNGTRLTVT.

This clone turned up a few times. This chain uses TRBV5-6 with TRBJ1-6; 9 nucleotides agree with TRBD1. V was pared by 3 bases and J by 10 bases, with 5 bases of the junction left unmatched. Germline V gene sequence: CDR1 SGHDT, CDR2 YYEEEE. CDR3 size: 14 residues. CDR3 loop: CASSWGQGPSPLHF. CDR3 nucleotide sequence: TGTGCCAGCAGCTGGGGACAGGGCCCCTCACCCCTCCACTTT. Together with reference TRBV5-6 and TRBJ1-6, the CDR3 gives the full variable domain: DAGVTQSPTHLIKTRGQQVTLRCSPKSGHDTVSWYQQALGQGPQFIFQYYEEEERQRGNFPDRFSGHQFPNYSSELNVNALLLGDSALYLCASSWGQGPSPLHFGNGTRLTVT.

V usage is TRBV10-3 and J usage is TRBJ2-2; 10 bases map to TRBD2. Germline V lookup: CDR1 ENHRY, CDR2 SYGVKD. The length of the CDR3 is 16 residues. Germline trimming cut 8 bases from V and 7 bases from J; bases unmatched to any gene: 13. In DNA, the CDR3 is TGTGCCATCTCGGGGGAGGCTAGCGGGAGTGGCGGGGAGCTGTTTTTT. Protein product: CAISGEASGSGGELFF.

The chain joins TRBV19 to TRBJ1-2, with D possibly being TRBD1 (5 bases). This CDR3 has 10 amino acids. V lost 8 bases and J lost 8, with 9 bases in between. CDR1 is LNHDA, CDR2 SQIVND, per germline (reference sequence). Here the CDR3 reads CASAGNGYTF. In nucleotides, the CDR3 is TGTGCCAGTGCAGGGAACGGCTACACCTTC.

V is TRBV5-1 and J is TRBJ2-7; TRBD2 aligns across 8 bases. The CDR3 consists of 17 residues. V shed 4 bases and J 4 bases; nucleotides not matched to a gene: 16. Germline assignment: CDR1 SGHRS and CDR2 YFSETQ. As DNA, the CDR3 is TGCGCCAGCAGCCTACCGGCCACAGGCGGCGGGAGGTACGAGCAGTACTTC. Its protein is CASSLPATGGGRYEQYF. Complete variable domain (other parts from reference TRBV5-1 and TRBJ2-7): KAGVTQTPRYLIKTRGQQVTLSCSPISGHRSVSWYQQTPGQGLQFLFEYFSETQRNKGNFPGRFSGRQFSNSRSEMNVSTLELGDSALYLCASSLPATGGGRYEQYFGPGTRLTVT.

This clone showed up just once. The V and J genes are TRBV4-2 and TRBJ2-3, with 10 nucleotides matching TRBD2. J gave up 2 bases and V 0 bases, and 2 bases lay outside the gene matches. Germline V gives CDR1 LGHNA, CDR2 YNFKEQ. The CDR3 contains 16 residues. The CDR3 DNA reads TGTGCCAGCAGCCAAGATGGGACTAGCGCCACAGATACGCAGTATTTT. This codes for CASSQDGTSATDTQYF.

This chain uses TRBV29-1 with TRBJ2-5, with 9 bases identical to TRBD2. The germline gives CDR1 SQVTM, CDR2 ANQGSEA. The length of the CDR3 is 14 residues. V was pared by 5 bases and J by 5 bases, with 9 bases of the junction left unmatched. The CDR3 nucleotides are TGCAGCGTTCGTAGGTCTAGCGGGACGGAGACCCAGTACTTC. Translating gives CSVRRSSGTETQYF. Drawing the rest from reference TRBV29-1 and TRBJ2-5, the complete variable domain is SAVISQKPSRDICQRGTSLTIQCQVDSQVTMMFWYRQQPGQSLTLIATANQGSEATYESGFVIDKFPISRPNLTFSTLTVSNMSPEDSSIYLCSVRRSSGTETQYFGPGTRLLVL.

The chain carries TRBV12-2 and TRBJ2-5; the table names TRBD2, a call not compared with the DNA. TRBV12-2 is given as a pseudogene. The CDR3 totals 18 residues. The CDR3, as DNA: TGTGCAAGTCGCTTAGTAGCCGGGTCTCGCGCCCCTCAAGAGACCCAGTACTTC. As protein: CASRLVAGSRAPQETQYF.

The chain couples TRBV30 to TRBJ1-1; D gene uncertain. Germline loops: CDR1 GTSNPN, CDR2 SVGIG (reference sequence). Deletions cut 4 bases from V and 4 bases from J, with 7 bases between. The CDR3 spans 11 residues. CDR3 bases: TGTGCCTGGAAACGGTTCACTGAAGCTTTCTTT. Its translation is CAWKRFTEAFF.

The CDR3 sequence is CASSLAVGGGSGYEQYF. The DNA for the CDR3 is TGTGCCAGCAGCTTGGCGGTTGGGGGGGGGTCGGGCTACGAGCAGTACTTC. This rearrangement joins TRBV5-6 to TRBJ2-7; 7 nucleotides match TRBD2. Germline values: CDR1 SGHDT, CDR2 YYEEEE. V trimming: 0 bases; J trimming: 3 bases; junction bases outside the gene matches: 12. There are 17 residues in the CDR3.

This chain uses TRBV7-7 with TRBJ1-3; D unclear. The length of the CDR3 is 15 residues. Germline CDR1 is SSHAT and CDR2 is FNYEAQ (reference sequence). The V end lost 5 bases, the J end lost 3 bases, and 14 bases lay between the germline ends. CDR3 nucleotide sequence: TGTGCCAGCAGCCCAGGTGTGAGGGATGGAAACACCATATATTTT. Translating gives CASSPGVRDGNTIYF.

The V and J genes are TRBV5-1 and TRBJ2-7, with a weak D call TRBD2 (6 bases). Per germline, CDR1 SGHRS and CDR2 YFSETQ. The CDR3 loop spans 14 amino acids. V shed 4 bases and J shed 2 bases, with 13 bases lying between them. DNA for the CDR3: TGCGCCAGCAGCAGGGAAGGGGAGGCCTACGAGCAGTACTTC. Translated: CASSREGEAYEQYF.

The sample holds a few counts of this clone. The chain joins TRBV6-6 to TRBJ1-4, with TRBD1 matching over 8 bases. Germline CDR1 and CDR2: MNHNY and SVGAGI (reference sequence). The CDR3 sequence is 13 residues long. Germline trimming cut 7 bases from V and 8 bases from J; bases unmatched to any gene: 6. The chain's CDR3 is CASTDRVGEKLFF. The CDR3 DNA sequence: TGTGCCAGCACGGACAGGGTGGGAGAAAAACTGTTTTTT.

The rearrangement links TRBV27 to TRBJ1-5, with TRBD1 identical over 7 bases. CDR1 is MNHEY, CDR2 SMNVEV, per germline (reference sequence). V shed 5 bases, J shed 0 bases, and the junction held 4 bases outside the gene matches. CDR3 length equals 15 residues. The CDR3 region has the DNA TGTGCCAGCAGTCAAGGGGGCGGTAGCAATCAGCCCCAGCATTTT. Protein sequence: CASSQGGGSNQPQHF.

The CDR3 reads CASSVGGQGGGDTQYF. CDR3 nucleotides: TGTGCCAGCAGCGTAGGCGGACAGGGAGGGGGAGATACGCAGTATTTT. The chain combines TRBV9 with TRBJ2-3; perhaps TRBD1 as D (8 bases). Trimming removed 0 bases from V and 5 bases from J, with 16 bases in between. This CDR3 region has 16 residues. Germline CDR1 and CDR2: SGDLS and YYNGEE.

The chain carries TRBV7-2 and TRBJ1-6, with 8 bases fitting TRBD1. V shed 4 bases and J 8 bases; nucleotides not matched to a gene: 4. From germline, CDR1 is SGHTA and CDR2 FQGNSA. The CDR3 is 14 amino acids. In DNA form, the CDR3 reads TGTGCCAGCAGCTCGCCGGACAGGGATTCACCCCTCCACTTT. Its protein is CASSSPDRDSPLHF.

The chain has TRBV4-3 and TRBJ1-6, with a tentative D call TRBD1 (5 bases). Germline values: CDR1 LGHNA, CDR2 YSLEER. V dropped 0 bases and J dropped 6 bases, with 12 bases sitting between them. The CDR3 has 16 residues. The CDR3 here is CASSQDLDRSNSPLHF. In DNA, the CDR3 is TGCGCCAGCAGCCAAGATCTAGACAGATCTAATTCACCCCTCCACTTT.

In its sample, this clone was seen a few times. The rearrangement uses TRBV5-4 and TRBJ2-7; 7 positions match TRBD1. V shed 4 bases and J 1 base; nucleotides not matched to a gene: 8. The CDR3 has 15 residues. Germline loops: CDR1 SGHNT, CDR2 YYREEE (reference sequence). For the CDR3, the DNA is TGTGCCAGCAGCCCCCAGGACAGGTCATCCTACGAGCAGTACTTC. The encoded protein is CASSPQDRSSYEQYF.

V gene TRBV19 combines with J gene TRBJ2-1; TRBD1 matches at 8 bases. V shed 8 bases, J shed 2 bases, and the junction held 8 bases outside the gene matches. Germline V gives CDR1 LNHDA, CDR2 SQIVND (reference sequence). The CDR3 runs to 15 residues. The CDR3 nucleotides read TGTGCCAGTGAACAGGGGGACCCCACCTACAATGAGCAGTTCTTC. Translation: CASEQGDPTYNEQFF.